The rows below give T cell receptor beta chains drawn from one sample of a study of monozygotic twins with inflammatory bowel disease. Reanalyzing the 5' RACE reads, TCRdb keeps one entry per CDR3 protein, without DNA. Recorded here are under 200,000 distinct CDR3 sequences; the top ten clones represent over 2.5%. The sequencing input was blood. These receptors all come from a human donor with ulcerative colitis or Crohn's disease, or a healthy co-twin of an affected twin (not recorded which). Both conserved end residues are part of each CDR3.

TRBV7-3	TRBJ2-1	CATRKDSYNEQFF
TRBV5-1	TRBJ2-1	CASSVTRNEQFF
TRBV5-1	TRBJ2-1	CASSPPPRENEQFF
TRBV7-2	TRBJ1-5	CASSLMGTNQPQHF
TRBV5-4	TRBJ1-2	CASSPGGAVYGYTF
TRBV5-1	TRBJ2-6	CASSSEGVPGANVLTF
TRBV24-1	TRBJ2-1	CATSDSGLPAAYNEQFF
TRBV29-1	TRBJ2-1	CSVEELSGRLNEQFF
TRBV3-1	TRBJ2-1	CASSLRVAGGPGEQFF
TRBV7-8	TRBJ2-7	CASSLGGTGYEQYF
TRBV7-9	TRBJ2-3	CASSRTSGITDTQYF
TRBV10-3	TRBJ2-1	CAISESTIEQFF
TRBV11-3	TRBJ2-6	CASSLGYSSGANVLTF
TRBV20-1	TRBJ2-7	CSARDLGRVYEQYF
TRBV5-1	TRBJ2-1	CASSPGLAYNEQFF
TRBV12-3/TRBV12-4	TRBJ1-3	CASRTDLSGNTIYF
TRBV9	TRBJ2-1	CASSVRLVPYNEQFF
TRBV20-1	TRBJ1-1	CSARRGGSGGAFF
TRBV4-1	TRBJ2-7	CASSRTGTEPYEQYF
TRBV7-8	TRBJ2-1	CASSLKRERGWYNEQFF
TRBV4-2	TRBJ2-1	CASSRQPGRYSQGVNEQFF
TRBV12-3/TRBV12-4	TRBJ2-7	CASSPGTGVGEQYF
TRBV5-1	TRBJ2-3	CASSSTTGGVGADTQYF
TRBV20-1	TRBJ2-3	CSARGLAGGTDTQYF
TRBV2	TRBJ1-2	CASSVKSYGYTF
TRBV20-1	TRBJ2-1	CSARGAVAVYNEQFF
TRBV23-1	TRBJ1-2	CASSQSLDRDCYGYTF
TRBV5-1	TRBJ2-5	CASSTEYQETQYF
TRBV30	TRBJ2-6	CAWSTGIGGANVLTF
TRBV24-1	TRBJ2-2	CATSAIGYGNTGELFF
TRBV28	TRBJ1-5	CASSLGLSRRNQPQHF
TRBV4-1	TRBJ1-2	CASSPFLRGGSDYGYTF
TRBV24-1	TRBJ2-1	CATSDRGAYYYNEQFF
TRBV9	TRBJ2-7	CASSVESGAYEQYF
TRBV18	TRBJ2-3	CASSLRDTTQYF
TRBV5-1	TRBJ2-2	CASSSQTGLFNTGELFF
TRBV3-1	TRBJ1-2	CASSQAEGRYGYTF
TRBV24-1	TRBJ2-5	CATSDLGSDQETQYF
TRBV20-1	TRBJ2-7	CSARGEISYEQYF